Following are 6 T cell receptor beta chains from one sample sequenced in a study of T cells in Graves' hyperthyroidism and ophthalmopathy. Authors of the study amplified TCR beta CDR3 regions from RNA transcripts. First-round RT-PCR with HTBI primers amplified the TCR CDR3 region. TCRdb redid the calling of the multiplex PCR reads with MiXCR, one entry per CDR3 protein. The table has about 560,000 distinct CDR3 sequences, 16% seen once; the top ten hold approximately 18%. Sequenced: blood. Every receptor here comes from a woman aged 18 to 35 with Graves' hyperthyroidism.

This clonotype was seen many times. J is TRBJ2-7 and V is TRBV20-1; 9 nucleotides agree with TRBD2. The ends lost 3 bases at V and 0 bases at J; junction bases unmatched: 3. The CDR3 covers 14 residues. Germline V gene data show CDR1 as DFQATT and CDR2 as SNEGSKA (reference sequence). The DNA for the CDR3 is TGCAGTGCTAGGGTTAGCGGGAGCTCCTACGAGCAGTACTTC. It translates to CSARVSGSSYEQYF.

V is TRBV27 and J is TRBJ2-3; 10 bases align to TRBD1. With V trimmed by 2 bases and J by 13 bases, 3 bases remained unmatched. In germline, CDR1 is MNHEY, CDR2 SMNVEV (reference sequence). CDR3 length: 12 residues. Written as DNA, the CDR3 is TGTGCCAGCAGTTTAGTAGGGACAGGGGAGTATTTT. Translated, it gives CASSLVGTGEYF.

Many counts were recorded for this clonotype. The V call is TRBV7-6, the J call TRBJ1-6; D is unresolved. Trimming pared 4 bases from V and 0 bases from J, leaving 16 bases between. Germline V gene data show CDR1 as SGHVS and CDR2 as FNYEAQ. This CDR3 is 18 amino acids long. The CDR3 DNA is TGTGCCAGCAGCTCTAACGAAGGCAGGAGCTCCTATAATTCACCCCTCCACTTT. It translates to CASSSNEGRSSYNSPLHF.

This clonotype came up a few times. The chain links TRBV2 to TRBJ2-2; 10 positions agree with TRBD1. The V gene end was trimmed by 2 bases and the J gene end by 6 bases; junction bases not matched to a gene: 3. This CDR3 contains 15 residues. Germline V CDR1 and CDR2: SNHLY, FYNNEI. The CDR3 region has the DNA TGTGCCAGCAGTGAAAGTGGGACAGGGGCCGGGGAGCTGTTTTTT. As protein: CASSESGTGAGELFF.

The chain employs TRBV6-2 or TRBV6-3 and TRBJ1-4; weak D call: TRBD1 (6 bases). The germline CDR1 and CDR2 sequences are MNHEY and SVGEGT. The CDR3 spans 15 residues. Trimming shortened V by 0 bases and J by 7 bases, and 12 bases separated the two germline ends. The DNA of the CDR3 is TGTGCCAGCAGTTACTCGACAGGAAGGGGTGAAAAACTGTTTTTT. This translates into CASSYSTGRGEKLFF.

This clonotype was counted a few times. The V and J genes are TRBV7-2 and TRBJ2-7; D not resolved. From germline, CDR1 is SGHTA and CDR2 FQGNSA. The CDR3 contains 15 residues. Trimming cost V 0 bases and J 3 bases, with 12 bases left between them. The CDR3 protein is CASSLAVGSNYEQYF. CDR3 bases: TGTGCCAGCAGCTTAGCGGTGGGCAGTAACTACGAGCAGTACTTC.